The 8 T cell receptor beta chains reported below all come from one sample, sequenced in a study of T cell responses to AZD1222 COVID-19 vaccine. Clones were sequenced by immunoSEQ multiplex PCR, and TCRdb holds only the in-frame ones, with some missing. The sample has about 120,000 clones, 85% to 95% seen once. The sequences come from peripheral blood, collected 28 days after the second AZD1222 dose. Every receptor here comes from an adult who received the AZD1222 COVID-19 vaccine.

A single count supports this clone. CDR3 nucleotides: TGTGCCAGCAGTCCCCGGGGCCGCTACGAGCAGTACTTC. This translates into CASSPRGRYEQYF. This chain joins TRBV12-3 or TRBV12-4 and TRBJ2-7; perhaps D is TRBD1 or TRBD2 (5 bases each). V was trimmed by 5 bases and J by 3 bases, leaving 11 bases between them. The CDR3 is 13 amino acids.

The rearrangement joins TRBV14 to TRBJ2-7; D is possibly TRBD1 (6 bases). CDR1 and CDR2 from the germline V gene are SGHDN and FVKESK. The CDR3 runs to 14 residues. Trimming left V 0 bases short and J 2 bases short, with 8 bases between. The CDR3 bases are TGTGCCAGCAGCCAAGAACAGGGCCCCTACGAGCAGTACTTC. This translates into CASSQEQGPYEQYF.

The gene calls are TRBV6-2 or TRBV6-3 and TRBJ1-5, with TRBD1 matching over 10 bases. CDR3 length equals 17 residues. Germline assignment: CDR1 MNHEY and CDR2 SVGEGT. J gave up 5 bases and V 4 bases, and 11 bases lay outside the gene matches. In DNA, the CDR3 is TGTGCCAGCAGTTCAGTGGGACAGGGGTTGATCCATCAGCCCCAGCATTTT. As protein: CASSSVGQGLIHQPQHF.

The chain joins TRBV19 to TRBJ1-2, with D perhaps TRBD1 (5 bases). CDR1 is LNHDA, CDR2 SQIVND, per germline (reference sequence). V lost 5 bases and J 3 bases, leaving 13 bases between the germline ends. This CDR3 is 14 amino acids long. CDR3 protein: CASSLPQGDYGYTF. CDR3 bases: TGTGCCAGTAGTCTCCCCCAGGGCGACTATGGCTACACCTTC.

This chain connects TRBV7-6 to TRBJ1-6; 8 bases map to TRBD1. The V and J ends lost 3 bases and 9 bases, in that order; junction bases with no gene match: 4. The germline CDR1 and CDR2 sequences are SGHVS and FNYEAQ. The CDR3 sequence is 14 residues long. The CDR3 reads CASSLQGASSPLHF. DNA of the CDR3: TGTGCCAGCAGCTTGCAGGGGGCGAGTTCACCCCTCCACTTT.

The chain links TRBV6-2 or TRBV6-3 to TRBJ2-7, with a weak D call TRBD1 (6 bases). Trimming left V 6 bases short and J 3 bases short, with 24 bases between. The CDR3 extends over 17 amino acids. The germline V gene has CDR1 MNHEY and CDR2 SVGEGT. The CDR3 spells CASSMSGDIPVGYEQYF. In DNA form, the CDR3 reads TGTGCCAGCAGCATGTCAGGGGACATCCCGGTGGGCTACGAGCAGTACTTC.

This clone was seen once. The genes are TRBV6-5 and TRBJ2-5; perhaps TRBD2 as D (6 bases). The CDR3 contains 14 residues. Germline CDR1 is MNHEY and CDR2 is SVGAGI. Trimming cost V 6 bases and J 9 bases, with 20 bases left between them. The CDR3 is CASRLTGTGRAQYF. CDR3 DNA: TGTGCCAGCAGACTTACCGGGACTGGCAGGGCCCAGTACTTC.

This clone was counted once. This chain joins TRBV12-5 and TRBJ2-2, with unresolved D. The CDR3 totals 11 residues. Germline CDR1 is LGHNT and CDR2 is FRNRAP. The V gene lost 1 base and the J gene lost 7 bases, with 1 base spanning the gap. The CDR3 region is CASGLDGELFF. The CDR3 bases are TGTGCTAGTGGTTTGGACGGGGAGCTGTTTTTT.